Given below is one TCR beta chain in context. Its antigen is unknown. This CDR3 has 13 residues. Trimming took off 1 base at V and 7 bases at J, with 10 bases between the two ends. From germline, CDR1 is SGHDN and CDR2 FVKESK. Next came a second PCR, run for about 7 to 11 cycles, which used a sample-barcoded 5' primer along with a J-beta primer mix. Through a template-switch adaptor with 12 random nucleotides, each cDNA molecule received a tag. TCRdb redid the calling of the 5' RACE reads with MiXCR, one entry per CDR3 protein. The data contain about 1.4 million distinct CDR3 sequences, approximately 60% of them singletons. This entry comes from a study of blood T cells in healthy people across ages. Study outcomes and limitations: Naive CD4+ cells and diversity were both higher in long-lived donors than in aged donors.

The origin of this receptor is a man between 18 and 35 years old in good health. The sample was blood. J is TRBJ1-2 and V is TRBV14; tentatively, D is TRBD1 (5 bases). CDR3 DNA sequence: TGTGCCAGCAGCCAAGGGAGGGACCTTGGCTACACCTTC. The encoded protein is CASSQGRDLGYTF.